This T cell receptor beta chain is drawn from a study of cytomegalovirus exposure and HLA in healthy donors. Across the whole study: Of roughly 400 genotyped donors, around 80% grouped in the Caucasian-associated ancestry cluster.

The CDR3 covers 16 residues. Trimming pared 1 base from V and 0 bases from J, leaving 11 bases between. Germline V gene sequence: CDR1 LNHDA, CDR2 SQIVND (reference sequence). Vbeta (60) and Jbeta (13) primers were used in the PCR. Produced via immunoSEQ multiplex PCR; TCRdb's table is partial and in-frame only. The sample has 150,000 to 200,000 clones; around 80% are singletons. Study outcomes and limitations: As a later analysis showed, a missense DCLRE1C variant was linked to trimming of TCR beta V- and J-genes. Usually a TCR sequence was rare, but some public TCRs were found in many donors. There were some V segments, including TRBV6-2 and TRBV6-3, excluded as indistinguishable.

Of note for this clone: Its target is unknown.

The receptor was derived from a middle-aged woman in good health and CMV-seronegative. Material: PBMCs. V is TRBV19 and J is TRBJ2-3; D is undetermined. The CDR3 bases are TGTGCCAGTAGTATAGTGGCAGGTAGTAGCACAGATACGCAGTATTTT. Encoded protein: CASSIVAGSSTDTQYF.